This TCR beta chain comes out of a study of T cell responses to AZD1222 COVID-19 vaccine. Sequencing used immunoSEQ multiplex PCR; TCRdb keeps in-frame clones, though not all of them. The sample yields about 120,000 clones, roughly 86% seen once. About this clone: Its antigen is still unknown.

General study findings and limits: Only a handful of AZD1222 recipients, roughly 6 in all, had baseline seropositivity. The peak T cell response came first, and repertoires were sampled only after it. Most donors were white British, females outnumbered males, and clonal diversity was possibly underestimated.

V was shortened by 11 bases and J by 0 bases, with 10 bases between the two germline ends. The CDR3 loop spans 12 amino acids. Germline V lookup: CDR1 ENHRY, CDR2 SYGVKD. V gene TRBV10-3 combines with J gene TRBJ1-1; possibly TRBD1 for D (5 bases). The TCR originated in an adult who received the AZD1222 COVID-19 vaccine. The sample here was peripheral blood, taken 28 days after the second AZD1222 dose. The CDR3 reads CAGGTLNTEAFF. Written as DNA, the CDR3 is TGTGCCGGCGGGACTTTGAACACTGAAGCTTTCTTT.